This T cell receptor (beta chain) originates from a study of T cell responses to AZD1222 COVID-19 vaccine. Regarding the study as a whole: Vaccination with two AZD1222 doses was followed by a rise in Spike-specific TCR breadth and depth. Epitopes outside B.1.351 and B.1.1.7 mutated regions reportedly drew nearly half of spike TCRs.

Germline CDR1 is LGHDT and CDR2 is YNNKEL (reference sequence). The CDR3 has 15 residues. Deletions cut 0 bases from V and 6 bases from J, with 12 bases between. Note on this clone: Its specificity is not known.

This table comes from immunoSEQ multiplex PCR, and its TCRdb copy is limited to in-frame clones, with some not included. Of roughly 51,000 clones in the sample, 65% to 90% were seen once. The sequencing used peripheral blood, collected 28 days after the second AZD1222 dose. The J gene is TRBJ1-5, the V gene TRBV3-1 (or the pseudogene TRBV3-2); D perhaps matches TRBD1 (6 bases). The TCR was taken from an adult who received the AZD1222 COVID-19 vaccine. CDR3 residues: CASSQDWGARQPQHF. The DNA for the CDR3 is TGTGCCAGCAGCCAAGATTGGGGGGCTCGTCAGCCCCAGCATTTT.